This is a list of T cell receptor beta chains from one sample in a study of long-term antiretroviral therapy in people with HIV. Clones were sequenced by immunoSEQ multiplex PCR, and TCRdb holds only the in-frame ones, with some missing. This table has about 32,000 clones, 80% to 90% appearing once. Sequences were derived from unsorted PBMCs, sampled 2.2 years after starting antiretroviral therapy. The receptor source for this set is a man in his late teens or twenties with HIV. Each CDR3 is given with its conserved first and last residue. The D gene is left open where the match is weak. Some rows mark clone size as missing; the rest say once, few, many or name a class of expanded clone.

d_gene: -; v_gene: TRBV9; j_gene: TRBJ1-5; abundance: -; CDR3nt: TGTGCCAGCAGCGCCTCTGTGGGGGATAGCAATCAGCCCCAGCATTTT; CDR3aa: CASSASVGDSNQPQHF
d_gene: TRBD2; v_gene: TRBV19; j_gene: TRBJ2-2; abundance: -; CDR3nt: TGTGCCAGTACGACCGGCGGGAGTCTCTCCGGGGAGCTGTTTTTT; CDR3aa: CASTTGGSLSGELFF
d_gene: -; v_gene: TRBV15; j_gene: TRBJ2-1; abundance: -; CDR3nt: TGTGCCACCAGCAGAGGATACCAGGCCTACAATGAGCAGTTCTTC; CDR3aa: CATSRGYQAYNEQFF
d_gene: TRBD2; v_gene: TRBV19; j_gene: TRBJ2-1; abundance: -; CDR3nt: TGTGCCAGTAGTCCCGGACTAGCGTACGGGGATGAGCAGTTCTTC; CDR3aa: CASSPGLAYGDEQFF
d_gene: -; v_gene: TRBV4-2; j_gene: TRBJ2-1; abundance: -; CDR3nt: TGTGCCAGCAGCCAGGGGGACCCCGACTCCTACAATGAGCAGTTCTTC; CDR3aa: CASSQGDPDSYNEQFF
d_gene: -; v_gene: TRBV27; j_gene: TRBJ2-2; abundance: -; CDR3nt: TGTGCCAGCGGGGGGCAGGGGGTTGGCGGGGAGCTGTTTTTT; CDR3aa: CASGGQGVGGELFF
d_gene: -; v_gene: TRBV5-1; j_gene: TRBJ1-1; abundance: -; CDR3nt: TGCGCCAGCAGCCCCGCGGGAGGTTTGAACACTGAAGCTTTCTTT; CDR3aa: CASSPAGGLNTEAFF
d_gene: -; v_gene: TRBV4-1; j_gene: TRBJ1-5; abundance: once; CDR3nt: TGCGCCAGCAGCCAAGATATCCTGTTGGGCAATCAGCCCCAGCATTTT; CDR3aa: CASSQDILLGNQPQHF
d_gene: -; v_gene: TRBV2; j_gene: TRBJ1-4; abundance: -; CDR3nt: TGTGCCAGCAGTGAAAGGGCAGCCGCCAGAGGGGAAAAACTGTTTTTT; CDR3aa: CASSERAAARGEKLFF
d_gene: -; v_gene: TRBV5-1; j_gene: TRBJ2-7; abundance: -; CDR3nt: TGCGCCAGCAGCTTAGGAGGGGCAGGAAACGAGCAGTACTTC; CDR3aa: CASSLGGAGNEQYF
d_gene: -; v_gene: TRBV18; j_gene: TRBJ1-1; abundance: -; CDR3nt: TGTGCCAGCTCACTAGACGGAACCATGAACACTGAAGCTTTCTTT; CDR3aa: CASSLDGTMNTEAFF
d_gene: -; v_gene: TRBV7-9; j_gene: TRBJ1-4; abundance: -; CDR3nt: TGTGCCAGCAAGGAACAGTTAAATGAAAAACTGTTTTTT; CDR3aa: CASKEQLNEKLFF
d_gene: -; v_gene: TRBV29-1; j_gene: TRBJ1-1; abundance: -; CDR3nt: TGCAGCGTTGAACAGCCCCCGACCGAAGCTTTCTTT; CDR3aa: CSVEQPPTEAFF